This TCR beta chain was observed in a study of breast tumors, draining lymph nodes, adjacent tissues. CDR3 length equals 10 residues. Trimming pared 5 bases from V and 6 bases from J, leaving 4 bases between. Germline V gene lookup returns CDR1 MDHEN and CDR2 SYDVKM. Findings of the study overall: Tumors had less TCR diversity than lymph nodes, more than nontumor tissue.

Axillary draining lymph nodes of breast cancer patients supplied the node samples. One entry per CDR3 protein, called by TCRdb with MiXCR from the multiplex PCR reads. Among approximately 90,000 distinct CDR3 sequences, approximately 31% were seen once, and the ten largest hold around 8.1%. This clonotype was picked up many times. Its antigen is not known. The TCR comes from a female donor with breast cancer. Some clones in this sample may be carry-over from other donors' samples. The sequenced sample was axillary lymph node tissue. This chain connects TRBV28 to TRBJ1-2; D is uncertain. Written as DNA, the CDR3 is TGTGCCAGCAGTCATCATGGCTACACCTTC. Translation gives CASSHHGYTF.